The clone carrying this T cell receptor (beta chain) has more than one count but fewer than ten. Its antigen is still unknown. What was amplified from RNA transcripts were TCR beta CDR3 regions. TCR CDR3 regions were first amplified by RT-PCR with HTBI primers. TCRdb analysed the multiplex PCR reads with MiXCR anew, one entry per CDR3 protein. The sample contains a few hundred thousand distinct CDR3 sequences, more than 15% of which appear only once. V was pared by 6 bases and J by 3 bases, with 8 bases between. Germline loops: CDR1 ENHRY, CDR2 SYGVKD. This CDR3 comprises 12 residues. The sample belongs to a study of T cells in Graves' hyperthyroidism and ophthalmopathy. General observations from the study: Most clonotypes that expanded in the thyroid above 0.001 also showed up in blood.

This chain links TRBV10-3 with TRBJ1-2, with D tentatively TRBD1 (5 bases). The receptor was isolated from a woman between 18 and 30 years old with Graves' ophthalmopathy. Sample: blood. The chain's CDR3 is CAISREDYGYTF. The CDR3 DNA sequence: TGTGCCATCAGCAGGGAGGACTATGGCTACACCTTC.